These 11 T cell receptor beta chains share one sample of origin, sequenced in a study of blood T cells in healthy people across ages. A second PCR of 7 to 11 cycles used a sample-barcoded 5' primer and a J-beta primer mix. TCRdb reanalysed the 5' RACE reads using MiXCR and keeps one entry per CDR3 protein. The table has 2 million or so distinct CDR3 sequences, roughly 50% seen once. The sample comprised blood. Receptors were obtained from a woman aged 35 to 49 in good health.

The rearrangement links TRBV18 to TRBJ2-5, with 8 bases aligning to TRBD1. The CDR3 sequence is 16 residues long. Germline CDR1 is KGHSH and CDR2 is LQKENI. The V segment lost 2 bases and the J segment 2 bases; nucleotides outside the gene matches: 7. CDR3 region: CASSPLGQAVQETQYF. The DNA for the CDR3 is TGTGCCAGCTCACCATTGGGACAGGCTGTGCAAGAGACCCAGTACTTC.

This clonotype came up a few times. The J gene is TRBJ1-2, the V gene TRBV2; TRBD1 aligns across 9 bases. The CDR3 is 14 amino acids. Looked up from germline, CDR1 is SNHLY and CDR2 is FYNNEI. V dropped 6 bases and J dropped 5; count of bases not matched to a gene: 7. The CDR3, as DNA: TGTGCCAGCAGGGCACAGGGGGCGGGGTATGGCTACACCTTC. This encodes CASRAQGAGYGYTF. The entire variable domain, with the rest obtained from reference TRBV2 and TRBJ1-2, is as follows: EPEVTQTPSHQVTQMGQEVILRCVPISNHLYFYWYRQILGQKVEFLVSFYNNEISEKSEIFDDQFSVERPDGSNFTLKIRSTKLEDSAMYFCASRAQGAGYGYTFGSGTRLTVV.

This clonotype was seen only once. This sequence joins TRBV5-6 and TRBJ2-7; D uncertain. V shed 0 bases and J shed 6 bases, with 16 bases lying between them. The CDR3 consists of 15 residues. Germline CDR1 reads SGHDT; CDR2 reads YYEEEE. The CDR3 loop is CASSLETDLRREQYF. The CDR3 nucleotides are TGTGCCAGCAGCTTGGAAACCGATCTCAGACGCGAGCAGTACTTC.

This clonotype was counted ten times or more. The gene calls are TRBV29-1 and TRBJ2-5; D not resolved. V was shortened by 2 bases and J by 2 bases, with 9 bases between the two germline ends. The CDR3 is 13 amino acids. Looked up from germline, CDR1 is SQVTM and CDR2 is ANQGSEA. Written as DNA, the CDR3 is TGCAGCGTTGAAAGGTCTTCTCAAGAGACCCAGTACTTC. This gives the protein CSVERSSQETQYF. The full variable domain, its missing parts supplied by reference TRBV29-1 and TRBJ2-5, is SAVISQKPSRDICQRGTSLTIQCQVDSQVTMMFWYRQQPGQSLTLIATANQGSEATYESGFVIDKFPISRPNLTFSTLTVSNMSPEDSSIYLCSVERSSQETQYFGPGTRLLVL.

V is TRBV5-6 and J is TRBJ1-2; 7 bases align to TRBD1. The V gene's germline CDR1 is SGHDT and CDR2 YYEEEE. Trimming at V came to 4 bases and at J to 6 bases, leaving 21 bases not matched to a gene. The CDR3 extends over 18 amino acids. CDR3 in DNA: TGTGCCAGCAGCCCATGGGGATTACAACAGGGGAGTGGCGATGGCTACACCTTC. Translation gives CASSPWGLQQGSGDGYTF.

The gene calls are TRBV28 and TRBJ2-7, with 9 bases matching TRBD1. The CDR3 sequence is 16 residues long. CDR1 and CDR2 from the germline V gene are MDHEN and SYDVKM. V was clipped by 4 bases and J by 7 bases; unmatched bases: 14. The CDR3 region has the DNA TGTGCCAGCAGTTCCCCTCTGGGACAGGGTGGCAATGAGCAGTACTTC. Translation gives CASSSPLGQGGNEQYF.

The rearrangement links TRBV7-9 to TRBJ1-1; D is uncertain. Trimming took off 5 bases at V and 8 bases at J, with 15 bases between the two ends. The CDR3 runs 13 residues. Germline V gene sequence: CDR1 SEHNR, CDR2 FQNEAQ (reference sequence). CDR3 nucleotides: TGTGCCAGCAGCCCACAGCATTCCGGGGAAGCTTTCTTT. It yields the protein CASSPQHSGEAFF.

This clonotype was seen once. This rearrangement joins TRBV15 to TRBJ1-5, with D maybe TRBD1 (6 bases). Germline CDR1 reads LNHNV; CDR2 reads YYDKDF (reference sequence). The germline V and J ends were trimmed by 2 bases and 7 bases, with 12 bases remaining between them. This CDR3 is 14 amino acids long. CDR3 protein: CATSRRGSRQPQHF. Here the CDR3 DNA reads TGTGCCACCAGCAGAAGGGGGTCGCGGCAGCCCCAGCATTTT. The entire variable domain, with the rest obtained from reference TRBV15 and TRBJ1-5, is as follows: DAMVIQNPRYQVTQFGKPVTLSCSQTLNHNVMYWYQQKSSQAPKLLFHYYDKDFNNEADTPDNFQSRRPNTSFCFLDIRSPGLGDTAMYLCATSRRGSRQPQHFGDGTRLSIL.

Turning to this clonotype: The germline gene is not matched at one end of the junction; a read error may be the cause. V and J are TRBV29-1 and TRBJ2-1; D not resolved. CDR3 length: 12 residues. Germline V CDR1 and CDR2: SQVTM, ANQGSEA. The CDR3 sequence is CSVEGKHNDQFF. CDR3 in DNA: TGCAGCGTTGAAGGTAAACACAATGATCAGTTCTTC.

This clonotype has a handful of counts. The gene calls are TRBV27 and TRBJ1-2, with D possibly matching TRBD1 (6 bases). This CDR3 comprises 13 residues. With 2 bases removed from V and 7 bases from J, the gap between germline ends came to 11 bases. Germline loops: CDR1 MNHEY, CDR2 SMNVEV (reference sequence). CDR3 nucleotide sequence: TGTGCCAGCAGTTTAGGGGGGGCGAGTGGCTACACCTTC. It specifies CASSLGGASGYTF.

Details on this clonotype: A much more abundant neighbour one base away suggests this may be a read error. The chain uses TRBV5-1 and TRBJ2-4; D is perhaps TRBD1 or TRBD2 (6 bases each). TRBJ2-7 explains the end of the DNA better; the J call may be wrong. Germline assignment: CDR1 SGHRS and CDR2 YFSETQ. The CDR3 sequence is 13 residues long. CDR3 region: CTSRGTGGYEQYF. CDR3 bases: TGCACCAGCAGGGGAACAGGAGGGTACGAGCAGTACTTC.